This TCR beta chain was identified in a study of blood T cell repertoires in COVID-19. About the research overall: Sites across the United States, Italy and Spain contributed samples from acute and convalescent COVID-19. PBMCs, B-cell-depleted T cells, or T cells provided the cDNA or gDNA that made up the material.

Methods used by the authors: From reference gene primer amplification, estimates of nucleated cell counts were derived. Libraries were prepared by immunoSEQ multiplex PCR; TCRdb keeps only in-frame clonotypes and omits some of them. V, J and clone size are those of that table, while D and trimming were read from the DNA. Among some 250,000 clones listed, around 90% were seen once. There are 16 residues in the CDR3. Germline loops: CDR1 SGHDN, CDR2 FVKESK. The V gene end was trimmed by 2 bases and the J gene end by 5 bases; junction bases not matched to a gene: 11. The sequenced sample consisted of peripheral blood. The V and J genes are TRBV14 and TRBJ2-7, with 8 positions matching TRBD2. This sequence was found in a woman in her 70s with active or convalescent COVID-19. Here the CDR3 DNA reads TGTGCCAGCAGCCAAAAGAGGACTAGCCTGAGAAACGAGCAGTACTTC. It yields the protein CASSQKRTSLRNEQYF.